This TCR beta chain stems from a study of blood T cell repertoires in COVID-19. About the study: The cDNA or gDNA used as material had been derived from T cells, B-cell-depleted T cells, or PBMCs.

Clones were read by immunoSEQ multiplex PCR, and TCRdb kept only the in-frame ones, dropping some. The sample contains over 350,000 clones, 87% of which appear only once. This CDR3 comprises 16 residues. The germline V and J ends were trimmed by 0 bases and 4 bases, with 15 bases remaining between them. The germline V gene has CDR1 MGHRA and CDR2 YSYEKL. This receptor was obtained from a woman between 45 and 60 years old who had recovered from COVID-19. The rearrangement links TRBV4-1 to TRBJ2-5; possibly TRBD2 for D (6 bases). Source material: PBMCs or T cells enriched from blood (not recorded which). In DNA form, the CDR3 reads TGCGCCAGCAGCCAAGATAGTGGAGGGTTGAGAGAGACCCAGTACTTC. Protein product: CASSQDSGGLRETQYF.